The following is a T cell receptor beta chain sequence with its context. Its specificity is not known. The CDR3 is 15 amino acids. V was pared by 8 bases and J by 4 bases, with 9 bases of the junction left unmatched. CDR1 and CDR2 (germline): SNHLY, FYNNEI. TCRdb used MiXCR to reprocess the reads, holding one entry per CDR3 protein. The sample has 900,000 to 950,000 distinct CDR3 sequences; approximately 31% are singletons. This entry comes from a study of T cell repertoires in cytomegalovirus infection. Turning to the study itself: Alongside well-studied HLA-B-restricted CMV epitopes, recently identified HLA-C-restricted CMV epitopes were also used. TCR beta signatures that were public indicated CMV infection and matching HLA type.

Study-level points and caveats: HLA-C-restricted CMV-specific TCR beta clonotypes were dominant in the ex vivo response.

Sequencing used cultured CD8+ T cells from PBMCs, obtained from culture after CMV antigen stimulation. The rearrangement uses TRBV2 and TRBJ2-3; TRBD1 matches 10 bases. This clonotype was sampled from a human donor in good health (CMV status not recorded). Some clones in this sample may be carry-over from other donors' samples. The CDR3 nucleotides are TGTGCCAGCCCCCTCGAGACAGGGGGCGCAGATACGCAGTATTTT. This translates into CASPLETGGADTQYF. Based on the CDR3 plus reference TRBV2 and TRBJ2-3, the full variable domain is EPEVTQTPSHQVTQMGQEVILRCVPISNHLYFYWYRQILGQKVEFLVSFYNNEISEKSEIFDDQFSVERPDGSNFTLKIRSTKLEDSAMYFCASPLETGGADTQYFGPGTRLTVL.